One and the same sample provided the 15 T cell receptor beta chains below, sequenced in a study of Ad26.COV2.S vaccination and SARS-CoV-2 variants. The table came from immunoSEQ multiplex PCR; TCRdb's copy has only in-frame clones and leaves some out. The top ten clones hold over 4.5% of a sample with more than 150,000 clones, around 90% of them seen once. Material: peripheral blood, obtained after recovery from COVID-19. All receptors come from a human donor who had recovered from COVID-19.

CDR3 residues: CASGLISGNEQFF. The CDR3 bases are TGTGCTAGTGGTTTGATCAGCGGCAATGAGCAGTTCTTC. This chain links TRBV12-5 with TRBJ2-1; weak D call: TRBD2 (5 bases). CDR1 and CDR2 (germline): LGHNT, FRNRAP. The CDR3 has 13 amino acids. Trimming took 2 bases from V and 6 from J, leaving 8 bases between them.

The DNA for the CDR3 is TGTGCCAGCAGTTTCGGACAGGCTGGGGACACCGGGGAGCTGTTTTTT. Residues: CASSFGQAGDTGELFF. The J gene is TRBJ2-2, the V gene TRBV27; 7 bases fit TRBD1. Germline CDR1 reads MNHEY; CDR2 reads SMNVEV (reference sequence). There are 16 residues in the CDR3. With V trimmed by 3 bases and J by 3 bases, 7 bases remained unmatched.

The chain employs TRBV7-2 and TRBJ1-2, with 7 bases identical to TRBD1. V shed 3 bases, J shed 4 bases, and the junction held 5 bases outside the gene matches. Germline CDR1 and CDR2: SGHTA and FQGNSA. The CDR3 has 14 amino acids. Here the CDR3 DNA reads TGTGCCAGCAGCTTCACAGGGGTGGGCTATGGCTACACCTTC. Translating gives CASSFTGVGYGYTF.

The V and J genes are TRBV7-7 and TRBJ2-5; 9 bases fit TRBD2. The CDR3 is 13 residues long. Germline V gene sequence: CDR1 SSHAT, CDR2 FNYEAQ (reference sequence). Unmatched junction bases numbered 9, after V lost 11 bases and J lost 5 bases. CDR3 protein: CASARLAGETQYF. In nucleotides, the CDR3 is TGTGCCTCAGCGAGGCTAGCGGGGGAGACCCAGTACTTC.

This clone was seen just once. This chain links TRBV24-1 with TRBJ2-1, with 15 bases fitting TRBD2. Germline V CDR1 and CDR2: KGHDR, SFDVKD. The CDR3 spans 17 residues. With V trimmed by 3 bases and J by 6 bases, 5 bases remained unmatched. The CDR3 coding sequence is TGTGCCACCAGTGATAAAGGACTAGCGGGAGGGAGCAATGAGCAGTTCTTC. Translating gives CATSDKGLAGGSNEQFF.

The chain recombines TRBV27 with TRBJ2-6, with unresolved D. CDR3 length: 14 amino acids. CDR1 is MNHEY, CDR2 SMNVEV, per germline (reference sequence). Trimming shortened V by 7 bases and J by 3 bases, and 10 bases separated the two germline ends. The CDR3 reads CASTRVGGANVLTF. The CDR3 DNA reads TGTGCCAGCACACGCGTCGGTGGGGCCAACGTCCTGACTTTC.

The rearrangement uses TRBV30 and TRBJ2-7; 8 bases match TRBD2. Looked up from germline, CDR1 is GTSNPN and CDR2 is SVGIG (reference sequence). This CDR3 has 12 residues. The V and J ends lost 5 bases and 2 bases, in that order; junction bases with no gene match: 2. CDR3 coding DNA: TGTGCCTGGGGACTAGCTCCCTACGAGCAGTACTTC. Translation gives CAWGLAPYEQYF.

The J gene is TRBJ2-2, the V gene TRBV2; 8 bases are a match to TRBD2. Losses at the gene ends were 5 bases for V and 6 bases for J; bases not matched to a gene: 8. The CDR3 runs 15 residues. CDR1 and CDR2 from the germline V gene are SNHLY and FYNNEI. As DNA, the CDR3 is TGTGCCAGCAGTCGCGGGGGGAGGGCCGCCGGGGAGCTGTTTTTT. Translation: CASSRGGRAAGELFF.

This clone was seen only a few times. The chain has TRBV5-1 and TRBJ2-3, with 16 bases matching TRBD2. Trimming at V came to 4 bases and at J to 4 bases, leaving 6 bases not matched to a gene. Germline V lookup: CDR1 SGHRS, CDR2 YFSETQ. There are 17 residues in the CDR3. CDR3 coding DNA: TGCGCCAGCAGCGCGGGACTAGCGGGGGGGCCGTCAGATACGCAGTATTTT. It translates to CASSAGLAGGPSDTQYF.

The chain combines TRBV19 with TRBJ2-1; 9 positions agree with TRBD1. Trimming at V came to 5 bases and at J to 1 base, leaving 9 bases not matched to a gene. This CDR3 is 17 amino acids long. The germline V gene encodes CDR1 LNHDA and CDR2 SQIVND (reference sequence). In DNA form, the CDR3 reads TGTGCCAGTAGTGCCCCGACAGGGGGTATATCCTACAATGAGCAGTTCTTC. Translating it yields CASSAPTGGISYNEQFF.

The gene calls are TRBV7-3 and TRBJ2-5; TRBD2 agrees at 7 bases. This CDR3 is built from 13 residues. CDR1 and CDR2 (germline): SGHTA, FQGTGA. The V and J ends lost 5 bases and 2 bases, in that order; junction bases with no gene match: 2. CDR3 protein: CASSTGLQETQYF. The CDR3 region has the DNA TGTGCCAGCAGCACGGGACTACAAGAGACCCAGTACTTC.

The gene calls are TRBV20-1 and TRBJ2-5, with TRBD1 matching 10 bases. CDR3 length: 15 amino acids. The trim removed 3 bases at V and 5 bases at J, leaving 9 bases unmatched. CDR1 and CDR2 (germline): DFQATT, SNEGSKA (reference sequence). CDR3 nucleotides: TGCAGTGCTAGTCGCTGGGACAGGGGAGGGGAGACCCAGTACTTC. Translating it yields CSASRWDRGGETQYF.

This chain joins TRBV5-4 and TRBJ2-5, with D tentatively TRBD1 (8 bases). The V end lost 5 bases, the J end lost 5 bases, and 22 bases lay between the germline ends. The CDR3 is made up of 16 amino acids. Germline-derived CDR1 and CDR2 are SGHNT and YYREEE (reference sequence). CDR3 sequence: CASSRGQGMGGETQYF. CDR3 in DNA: TGTGCCAGCAGTCGCGGACAGGGAATGGGGGGGGAGACCCAGTACTTC. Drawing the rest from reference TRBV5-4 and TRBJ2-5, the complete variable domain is ETGVTQSPTHLIKTRGQQVTLRCSSQSGHNTVSWYQQALGQGPQFIFQYYREEENGRGNFPPRFSGLQFPNYSSELNVNALELDDSALYLCASSRGQGMGGETQYFGPGTRLLVL.

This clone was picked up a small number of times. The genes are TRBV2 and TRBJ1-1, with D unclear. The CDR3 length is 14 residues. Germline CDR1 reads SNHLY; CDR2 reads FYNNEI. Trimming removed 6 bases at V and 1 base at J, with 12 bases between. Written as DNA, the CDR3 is TGTGCCAGCAGCCTAAGGGTCGGGAACACTGAAGCTTTCTTT. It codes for CASSLRVGNTEAFF.

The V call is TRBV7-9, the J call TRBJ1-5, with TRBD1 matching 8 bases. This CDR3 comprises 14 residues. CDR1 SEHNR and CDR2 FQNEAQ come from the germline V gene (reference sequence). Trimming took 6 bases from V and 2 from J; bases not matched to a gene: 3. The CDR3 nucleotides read TGTGCCAGCAGTACACAGGGGGGCAATCAGCCCCAGCATTTT. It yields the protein CASSTQGGNQPQHF.